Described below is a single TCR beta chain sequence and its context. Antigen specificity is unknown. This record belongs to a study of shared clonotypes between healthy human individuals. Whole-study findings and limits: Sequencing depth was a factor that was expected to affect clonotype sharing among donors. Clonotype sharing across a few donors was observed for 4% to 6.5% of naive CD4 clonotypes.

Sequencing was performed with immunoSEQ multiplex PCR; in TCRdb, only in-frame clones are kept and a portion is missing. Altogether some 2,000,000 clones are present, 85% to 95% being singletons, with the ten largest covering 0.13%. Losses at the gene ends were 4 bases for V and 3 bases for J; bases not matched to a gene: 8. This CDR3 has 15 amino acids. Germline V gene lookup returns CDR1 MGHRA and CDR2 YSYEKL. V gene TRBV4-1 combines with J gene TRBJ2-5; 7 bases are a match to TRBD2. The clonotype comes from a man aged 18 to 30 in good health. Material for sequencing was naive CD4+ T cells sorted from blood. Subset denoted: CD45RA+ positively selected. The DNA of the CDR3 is TGCGCCAGCAGCCTCGTCATGGGGGGGAAAGAGACCCAGTACTTC. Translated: CASSLVMGGKETQYF.